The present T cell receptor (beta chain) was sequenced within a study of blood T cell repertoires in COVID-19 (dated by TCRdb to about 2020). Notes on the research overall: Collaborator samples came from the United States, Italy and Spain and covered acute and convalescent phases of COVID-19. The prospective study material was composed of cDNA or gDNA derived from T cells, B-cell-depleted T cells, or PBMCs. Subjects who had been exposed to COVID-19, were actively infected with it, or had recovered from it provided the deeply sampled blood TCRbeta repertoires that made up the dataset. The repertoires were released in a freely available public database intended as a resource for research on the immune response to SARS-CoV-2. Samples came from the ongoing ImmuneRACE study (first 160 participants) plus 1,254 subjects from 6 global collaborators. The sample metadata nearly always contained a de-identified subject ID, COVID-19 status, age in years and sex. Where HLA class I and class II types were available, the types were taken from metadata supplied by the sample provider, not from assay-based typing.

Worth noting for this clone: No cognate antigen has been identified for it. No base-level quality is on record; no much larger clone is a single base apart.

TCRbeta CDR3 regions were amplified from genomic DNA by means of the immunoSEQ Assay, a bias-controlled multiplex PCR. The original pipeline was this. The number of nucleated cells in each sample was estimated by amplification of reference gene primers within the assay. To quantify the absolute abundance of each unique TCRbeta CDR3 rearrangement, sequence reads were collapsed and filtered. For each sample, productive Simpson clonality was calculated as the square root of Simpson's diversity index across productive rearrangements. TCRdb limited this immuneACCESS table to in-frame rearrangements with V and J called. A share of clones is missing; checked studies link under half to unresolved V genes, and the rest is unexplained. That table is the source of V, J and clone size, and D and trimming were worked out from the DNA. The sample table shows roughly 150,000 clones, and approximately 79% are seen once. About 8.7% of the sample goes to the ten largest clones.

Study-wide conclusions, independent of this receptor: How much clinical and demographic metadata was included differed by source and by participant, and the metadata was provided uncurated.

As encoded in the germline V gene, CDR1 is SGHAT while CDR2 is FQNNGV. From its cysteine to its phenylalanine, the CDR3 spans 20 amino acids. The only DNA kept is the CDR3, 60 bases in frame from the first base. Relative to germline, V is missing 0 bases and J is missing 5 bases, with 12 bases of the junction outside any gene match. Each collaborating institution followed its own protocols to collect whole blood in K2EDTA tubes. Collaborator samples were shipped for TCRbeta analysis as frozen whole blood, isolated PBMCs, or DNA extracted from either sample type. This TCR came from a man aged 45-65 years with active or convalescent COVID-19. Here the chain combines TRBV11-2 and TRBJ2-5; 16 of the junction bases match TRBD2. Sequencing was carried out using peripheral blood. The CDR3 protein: CASSLEGTSGRAPFGETQYF. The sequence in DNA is TGTGCCAGCAGCTTAGAAGGGACTAGCGGGAGGGCCCCCTTTGGGGAGACCCAGTACTTC.